This T cell receptor (beta chain) comes out of a study of CD8 T cells in Susac syndrome. Study outcomes and limitations: It was acknowledged in the study that the number of individuals who were included in its TCR sequencing and HLA analysis was relatively small.

V gave up 4 bases and J gave up 4 bases; unmatched junction bases: 10. CDR1 MNHEY and CDR2 SMNVEV come from the germline V gene (reference sequence). The CDR3 is made up of 17 amino acids. Comments on this clonotype: Its antigen is not identified.

The T cells that were sequenced for TCR beta were CD8+ and CD4+ cells from blood. Through negative isolation, CD4+ and CD8+ T cells were obtained, while TEMRA cells were enriched using FACS. Reverse transcription of 0.5 to 1 ug RNA used random hexamers. A multiplex approach, immunoSEQ multiplex PCR, amplified TCR beta CDR3 across 54 Vbeta and 13 Jbeta. A single record per CDR3 protein comes from TCRdb applying MiXCR to the immunoSEQ multiplex PCR reads. The sample includes 120,000 to 150,000 distinct CDR3 sequences, approximately 93% of them seen just once. The specimen sequenced was CD4+ T cells from PBMCs. The source is a human donor in good health. The genes are TRBV27 and TRBJ2-1; TRBD1 aligns across 10 bases. The CDR3 is CASSSLTGTGEYNEQFF. The CDR3 bases are TGTGCCAGCAGTTCTCTAACCGGGACAGGGGAATACAATGAGCAGTTCTTC.